This T cell receptor (beta chain) was recorded in a study of beta chain features in type 1 diabetes. About the study: Investigators examined some 110,000,000 sorted cells across all samples. General study points: PCR, the amplification step, might favor shorter templates, equally in patients and controls. cDNA sequencing could over-represent cells with high TCR expression. Type 1 diabetes patients showed a moderate but significant shortening of TCRB CDR3s in all four CD4+ subsets.

Isolated RNA was reverse transcribed in full, so expressed TCRB transcripts were sequenced. Using immunoSEQ multiplex PCR, the repertoire was profiled, and TCRdb retains in-frame clones only, with some absent. Among fewer than 550,000 clones listed, 9.5% to 12% were seen once. V lost 5 bases, J lost 5 bases, and 13 bases stayed unmatched. The germline V gene has CDR1 MNHEY and CDR2 SMNVEV (reference sequence). This CDR3 is 16 amino acids long. This clone was seen a few times. Its specificity is not known. Material: naive CD4+ T cells from blood. This sequence was found in a woman aged 18-29 years in good health. The V and J genes are TRBV27 and TRBJ2-7; 9 bases are shared with TRBD1. Here the CDR3 reads CASSHLPGQGTNEQYF. For the CDR3, the DNA is TGTGCCAGCAGTCACCTTCCGGGACAGGGAACGAACGAGCAGTACTTC.